The entry that follows covers one T cell receptor (beta chain) sequence. The record originates from a study of regulatory T cells in long-lasting Graves disease. Study in general: More than 5 years of antithyroid drugs with positive TSH receptor antibodies defined persistent Graves' disease.

Noted time point: persistent/refractory GD, antithyroid drugs over 5 years with positive TRAb. Construction of the TCR library relied on RNA isolated from PBMCs. The guidelines of the American Thyroid Association were the basis for diagnosing Graves' disease. Relying on iRepertoire HTBI primers and Arm-PCR of CDR3 regions, the team built TCR beta libraries. TCRdb itself ran the multiplex PCR reads through MiXCR, one entry per CDR3 protein. The sample consists of around 500,000 distinct CDR3 sequences, roughly 20% of them appearing once. V was cut by 5 bases and J by 6 bases, with 17 bases left in between. The CDR3 has 15 residues.

The TCR sequence derives from a female donor with Graves disease. Sequencing was performed on peripheral blood mononuclear cells (PBMCs), taken when the disease was refractory, from a patient treated with antithyroid drugs. The chain carries TRBV12-3 or TRBV12-4 and TRBJ2-1; perhaps TRBD1 as D (6 bases). The CDR3 DNA reads as TGTGCCAGCAGTAGGGGGAAATTGGCCCGCAATGAGCAGTTCTTC. It translates to CASSRGKLARNEQFF.